The next 2 T cell receptor beta chains were all read from a single sample in a study of OX40 agonist ivuxolimab in advanced cancers. Profiled with immunoSEQ multiplex PCR; TCRdb holds only in-frame clones, not every one. The data show tens of thousands of clones, 75% to 90% seen once. Sequences were derived from CD4+ or CD8+ T cells sorted from blood, sampled in a trial of the OX40 agonist ivuxolimab. These receptors were taken from an adult with an advanced solid tumor such as melanoma, head and neck, liver or kidney cancer.

The V gene is TRBV7-9, the J gene TRBJ2-3; D perhaps matches TRBD1 (5 bases). The CDR3 contains 14 residues. V lost 2 bases, J lost 1 base, and 7 bases lay in between. Germline lookup yields CDR1 SEHNR and CDR2 FQNEAQ (reference sequence). The CDR3 coding sequence is TGTGCCAGCAGCTTAATACAGGGCACAGATACGCAGTATTTT. Protein sequence: CASSLIQGTDTQYF.

The chain carries TRBV5-6 and TRBJ2-2, with D unresolved. This CDR3 spans 13 amino acids. Trimming removed 6 bases from V and 7 bases from J, with 13 bases in between. Germline V gene lookup returns CDR1 SGHDT and CDR2 YYEEEE. The CDR3 DNA sequence: TGTGCCAGCACCTACAACCGCGGCGGGGAGCTGTTTTTT. Protein sequence: CASTYNRGGELFF.